These 26 T cell receptor beta chains were all obtained from the same sample, sequenced in a study of CD8+CD57+ T cells in acquired aplastic anemia. Patients sequenced had flow cytometry evidence of CD8+CD57+ cell expansion. Genomic DNA provided the template from which TCR beta VDJ and CDR3 profiles were obtained. TCRdb used MiXCR to reprocess the reads, holding one entry per CDR3 protein. The sample has about 160,000 distinct CDR3 sequences, 40% to 60% seen once. The sample comprised sorted CD4+, CD8+, or CD8+CD57+ T cells (not recorded which) from PBMCs. The receptor source for this set is a human donor with aplastic anemia.

In its sample, this clonotype was seen many times. The V gene is TRBV14, the J gene TRBJ1-1; D unresolved. Germline CDR1 and CDR2: SGHDN and FVKESK. The V end lost 0 bases, the J end lost 4 bases, and 15 bases lay between the germline ends. CDR3 length equals 16 residues. CDR3 in DNA: TGTGCCAGCAGCCAAGATCACGGCAGGCTATTCACTGAAGCTTTCTTT. It encodes CASSQDHGRLFTEAFF.

The J gene is TRBJ2-3, the V gene TRBV20-1; D unresolved. CDR3 length: 14 amino acids. Trimming took off 1 base at V and 0 bases at J, with 8 bases between the two ends. The germline V gene has CDR1 DFQATT and CDR2 SNEGSKA (reference sequence). For the CDR3, the DNA is TGCAGTGCTAGAGTCGTGGGGAGCACAGATACGCAGTATTTT. This translates into CSARVVGSTDTQYF.

At least ten counts were recorded for this clonotype. This rearrangement joins TRBV5-6 to TRBJ1-1; 7 nucleotides align to TRBD1. The CDR3 has 15 amino acids. V shed 3 bases, J shed 0 bases, and the junction held 5 bases outside the gene matches. Germline V gives CDR1 SGHDT, CDR2 YYEEEE. The CDR3 region is CASSYWGQMNTEAFF. The CDR3 DNA follows: TGTGCCAGCAGCTACTGGGGACAGATGAACACTGAAGCTTTCTTT.

This clonotype showed up many times. The gene calls are TRBV5-5 and TRBJ1-1; 8 nucleotides agree with TRBD1. CDR3 length: 14 residues. The trim removed 0 bases at V and 6 bases at J, leaving 4 bases unmatched. CDR1 SGHKS and CDR2 YYEKEE come from the germline V gene (reference sequence). CDR3 region: CASSLGQGLAEAFF. The CDR3 DNA sequence: TGTGCCAGCAGCTTGGGACAGGGGCTCGCTGAAGCTTTCTTT.

As regards this clonotype: A much larger clone lies a single base off, so this may be a read error. This chain uses TRBV6-1 with TRBJ1-1, with D perhaps matching TRBD1 (6 bases). Germline assignment: CDR1 MNHNS and CDR2 SASEGT. The CDR3 spans 13 residues. The V gene lost 6 bases and the J gene lost 3 bases, with 11 bases spanning the gap. CDR3 in amino acids: CASRKKGDTEAFF. The CDR3 DNA is TGTGCCAGCAGAAAGAAGGGGGACACTGAAGCTTTCTTT.

This clonotype has at least ten counts. V and J are TRBV4-3 and TRBJ1-6; D is unclear. Trimming left V 0 bases short and J 0 bases short, with 15 bases between. The CDR3 spans 19 residues. CDR1 and CDR2 from the germline V gene are LGHNA and YSLEER. The CDR3 sequence is CASSQDPAEQSSYNSPLHF. The DNA for the CDR3 is TGCGCCAGCAGCCAAGATCCGGCGGAACAGAGCTCCTATAATTCACCCCTCCACTTT.

This clonotype was counted at least ten times. The rearrangement uses TRBV6-4 and TRBJ2-7, with D perhaps assigned TRBD1 or TRBD2 (5 bases each). The germline gives CDR1 MRHNA, CDR2 SNTAGT. There are 15 residues in the CDR3. The V and J ends lost 2 bases and 2 bases respectively, with 13 bases between them. The CDR3 sequence: CASSDGPGTPYEQYF. CDR3 in DNA: TGTGCCAGCAGTGACGGTCCAGGGACCCCCTACGAGCAGTACTTC.

This clonotype was counted between two and nine times. The CDR3 bases are TGTGCCAGCAGCTTCCCGACTAGCGGGAGTGAGACCCAGTACTTC. The encoded protein is CASSFPTSGSETQYF. V usage is TRBV7-9 and J usage is TRBJ2-5, with 12 bases aligning to TRBD2. CDR1 is SEHNR and CDR2 is FQNEAQ in the germline V gene (reference sequence). The CDR3 spans 15 residues. Trimming removed 3 bases from V and 5 bases from J; junction bases left unmatched: 4.

In regard to this clonotype: A much larger clone lies a single base off, so this may be a read error. This rearrangement joins TRBV7-3 to TRBJ2-2; D is tentatively TRBD1 or TRBD2 (5 bases each). The germline V gene has CDR1 SGHTA and CDR2 FQGTGA. This CDR3 contains 15 residues. CDR3 sequence (DNA): TGTGCCAGCAGCCCAGACCAAAGTGGGACCGGGGAGCCGTTTTTT. It encodes CASSPDQSGTGEPFF.

The chain is built from TRBV24-1 and TRBJ2-3, with 9 bases lining up with TRBD1. CDR1 is KGHDR and CDR2 is SFDVKD in the germline V gene. The CDR3 covers 17 residues. V lost 4 bases, J lost 6 bases, and 13 bases stayed unmatched. This CDR3 is CATSDPDPGQGKDTQYF. In DNA form, the CDR3 reads TGTGCCACCAGTGACCCCGACCCGGGACAGGGTAAGGATACGCAGTATTTT.

The chain recombines TRBV2 with TRBJ2-7; 9 bases line up with TRBD1. Germline CDR1 and CDR2: SNHLY and FYNNEI. This CDR3 region has 13 residues. V gave up 7 bases and J gave up 3 bases; unmatched junction bases: 4. The CDR3 loop reads CASKRQGDYEQYF. Here the CDR3 DNA reads TGTGCCAGCAAAAGACAGGGGGACTACGAGCAGTACTTC.

The chain recombines TRBV12-3 or TRBV12-4 with TRBJ2-3, with D possibly being TRBD2 (6 bases). V was clipped by 4 bases and J by 5 bases, with 22 bases between them. There are 17 residues in the CDR3. The CDR3 coding sequence is TGTGCCAGCAGTTCCTCCGGGACTCTCGCCCGGGTAGATACGCAGTATTTT. Residues: CASSSSGTLARVDTQYF.

In this sample, this clonotype turned up many times. The chain recombines TRBV6-1 with TRBJ2-3; the D is unclear. The V end lost 5 bases, the J end lost 6 bases, and 18 bases lay between the germline ends. Germline V lookup: CDR1 MNHNS, CDR2 SASEGT. The CDR3 loop spans 15 amino acids. The CDR3 bases are TGTGCCAGCAGTAGAACAAACGAGTGGCTCGATACGCAGTATTTT. Translating gives CASSRTNEWLDTQYF.

At least ten counts were recorded for this clonotype. This chain links TRBV20-1 with TRBJ2-1, with D perhaps TRBD1 (6 bases). This CDR3 has 12 amino acids. Trimming shortened V by 7 bases and J by 0 bases, and 7 bases separated the two germline ends. Germline CDR1 and CDR2: DFQATT and SNEGSKA (reference sequence). The CDR3 DNA reads TGCAGTGGGACAGTCTCCTACAATGAGCAGTTCTTC. It codes for CSGTVSYNEQFF.

The V call is TRBV7-2, the J call TRBJ2-1; no firm D call. Deletions cut 1 base from V and 10 bases from J, with 11 bases between. Germline CDR1 reads SGHTA; CDR2 reads FQGNSA. The CDR3 sequence is 13 residues long. The CDR3 reads CASSLVRVTEQFF. The CDR3 nucleotides are TGTGCCAGCAGCTTAGTAAGGGTTACCGAGCAGTTCTTC.

The rearrangement links TRBV10-3 to TRBJ1-2; no reliable D call. The germline gives CDR1 ENHRY, CDR2 SYGVKD. V was cut by 3 bases and J by 2 bases, with 7 bases left in between. This CDR3 has 13 residues. The chain's CDR3 is CAISDEGNYGYTF. DNA of the CDR3: TGTGCCATCAGTGACGAGGGCAACTATGGCTACACCTTC.

The gene calls are TRBV19 and TRBJ1-1; no definite D call. The V end lost 4 bases, the J end lost 4 bases, and 7 bases lay between the germline ends. Germline V gene data show CDR1 as LNHDA and CDR2 as SQIVND (reference sequence). This CDR3 contains 12 residues. The CDR3 nucleotides read TGTGCCAGTAGTAACGGGTTCACTGAAGCTTTCTTT. This gives the protein CASSNGFTEAFF.

This clonotype was picked up many times. The chain joins TRBV6-1 to TRBJ2-1; TRBD2 agrees at 7 bases. V shed 6 bases and J 10 bases; nucleotides not matched to a gene: 6. Germline-derived CDR1 and CDR2 are MNHNS and SASEGT. CDR3 length equals 12 residues. This CDR3 is CASSQGLTEQFF. The CDR3 nucleotides are TGTGCCAGCAGCCAGGGACTAACAGAGCAGTTCTTC.

The chain recombines TRBV2 with TRBJ2-6; no definite D call. V gave up 5 bases and J gave up 2 bases, with 10 bases separating them. Germline V gives CDR1 SNHLY, CDR2 FYNNEI. This CDR3 comprises 15 residues. As DNA, the CDR3 is TGTGCCAGCAGTTCACATGGGGCTGGGGCCAACGTCCTGACTTTC. Amino acids: CASSSHGAGANVLTF. Supplemented by reference TRBV2 and TRBJ2-6, the full variable domain reads EPEVTQTPSHQVTQMGQEVILRCVPISNHLYFYWYRQILGQKVEFLVSFYNNEISEKSEIFDDQFSVERPDGSNFTLKIRSTKLEDSAMYFCASSSHGAGANVLTFGAGSRLTVL.

The chain is built from TRBV20-1 and TRBJ2-7; 7 bases agree with TRBD1. This CDR3 region has 14 residues. The V and J ends lost 4 bases and 4 bases, in that order; junction bases with no gene match: 10. Looked up from germline, CDR1 is DFQATT and CDR2 is SNEGSKA (reference sequence). CDR3 region: CSATKQGRGYEQYF. In nucleotides, the CDR3 is TGCAGTGCTACCAAACAGGGGCGAGGGTACGAGCAGTACTTC.

This chain joins TRBV10-3 and TRBJ2-7; 12 bases fit TRBD2. Germline-derived CDR1 and CDR2 are ENHRY and SYGVKD. The CDR3 is 14 amino acids. The junction had 1 base not matched to a gene; V was cut back by 1 base and J by 6 bases. The CDR3 loop reads CAISELGLAGEQYF. As DNA, the CDR3 is TGTGCCATCAGTGAGTTGGGACTAGCGGGCGAGCAGTACTTC.

The chain links TRBV20-1 to TRBJ1-2; possible D gene TRBD1, 5 bases. With 0 bases removed from V and 3 bases from J, the gap between germline ends came to 11 bases. The CDR3 consists of 14 residues. Germline V gene lookup returns CDR1 DFQATT and CDR2 SNEGSKA (reference sequence). CDR3 sequence reads: CSARDVRGYYGYTF. CDR3 nucleotide sequence: TGCAGTGCTAGAGATGTAAGGGGATACTATGGCTACACCTTC.

This chain connects TRBV5-6 to TRBJ2-2; 8 bases match TRBD1. CDR1 is SGHDT and CDR2 is YYEEEE in the germline V gene. CDR3 length equals 15 residues. V was pared by 0 bases and J by 7 bases, with 5 bases of the junction left unmatched. The CDR3 spells CASSLGRGQNGELFF. CDR3 nucleotides: TGTGCCAGCAGCTTGGGCAGGGGGCAGAACGGGGAGCTGTTTTTT.

The rearrangement links TRBV10-2 to TRBJ2-7; D call uncertain. The end of the DNA fits TRBJ2-5 better, so the J call may be wrong. The CDR3 is 14 amino acids. CDR1 and CDR2 (germline): WSHSY, SAAADI. CDR3 nucleotide sequence: TGCGCCAGCAGTGAGTCTTGTGACCAAGAGACCCAGTACTTC. It encodes CASSESCDQETQYF.

The chain joins TRBV20-1 to TRBJ1-6, with 7 bases fitting TRBD1. Germline CDR1 DFQATT, CDR2 SNEGSKA (reference sequence). The ends lost 5 bases at V and 6 bases at J; junction bases unmatched: 4. CDR3 length: 13 amino acids. CDR3 sequence: CSAHGTVNSPLHF. The CDR3 DNA reads TGCAGTGCTCACGGGACAGTTAATTCACCCCTCCACTTT.

Remarks on this clonotype: This could be a read error, since a much larger clone is one nucleotide away. The rearrangement joins TRBV20-1 to TRBJ2-7; tentatively, D is TRBD1 or TRBD2 (6 bases each). Germline CDR1 is DFQATT and CDR2 is SNEGSKA (reference sequence). This CDR3 is 13 amino acids long. The CDR3 coding sequence is TGCAGTGCTAGAGATGGGGGGCTTTACGTGCAGTACTTC. This codes for CSARDGGLYVQYF.